This entry is about one T cell receptor (beta chain). These data originate in a study of cytomegalovirus exposure and HLA in healthy donors. TCRdb keeps only in-frame clones here, not all; method: immunoSEQ multiplex PCR. This sample carries approximately 170,000 clones, roughly 89% of them seen once, and the ten largest clones take around 3%. This CDR3 is 15 amino acids long. Germline assignment: CDR1 LNHNV and CDR2 YYDKDF (reference sequence). Trimming left V 0 bases short and J 2 bases short, with 11 bases between. The chain couples TRBV15 to TRBJ2-7, with D possibly matching TRBD2 (5 bases). The origin of this receptor is a woman between 18 and 29 years old in good health and CMV-seropositive. The sequenced sample was PBMCs. The CDR3 loop reads CATSRDPGIPYEQYF. CDR3 DNA: TGTGCCACCAGCAGAGATCCGGGGATACCCTACGAGCAGTACTTC.